The 20 T cell receptor beta chains below were found in one sample sequenced in a study of metastatic and nonmetastatic thyroid tumors. Until they underwent thyroid surgery, no patient had received any treatment. Using MiXCR, TCRdb re-called clones from the PCR reads. Of approximately 38,000 clones listed, 17% were seen once; the top ten hold 8% to 10%. Input material: tumor tissue. The receptors derive from a female donor with papillary thyroid cancer or a benign thyroid nodule (not recorded which). Some clones in this sample may be carry-over from other donors' samples.

Worth noting for this clone: A much larger clone lies one base from this, so it may be a read error. The chain has TRBV7-6 and TRBJ2-2; D remains unclear. The V gene's germline CDR1 is SGHVS and CDR2 FNYEAQ. V shed 0 bases and J shed 6 bases, with 5 bases lying between them. The CDR3 spans 13 residues. The CDR3 protein is CASSLAQSGELFF. The CDR3 DNA follows: TGTGCCAGCAGCTTAGCGCAATCCGGGGAGCTGTTTTTT.

The V call is TRBV11-1, the J call TRBJ2-2, with D perhaps TRBD1 (5 bases). The V gene lost 5 bases and the J gene lost 5 bases, with 21 bases spanning the gap. Germline V lookup: CDR1 SGHAT, CDR2 FQDESV (reference sequence). This CDR3 has 17 residues. CDR3 coding DNA: TGTGCCAGCAGCCCCCCTCCCGTGGATAAGGGGACCGGGGAGCTGTTTTTT. Translating gives CASSPPPVDKGTGELFF.

The table lists this clone with many counts. The sample has other DNA sequences that encode this CDR3 too. The chain joins TRBV25-1 to TRBJ2-3; D tentatively reads TRBD1 or TRBD2 (5 bases each). The CDR3 length is 14 residues. V dropped 3 bases and J dropped 6 bases, with 13 bases sitting between them. Germline V CDR1 and CDR2: MGHDK, SYGVNS. The CDR3 protein is CASSEWGSGDTQYF. As DNA, the CDR3 is TGTGCCAGCAGTGAGTGGGGGTCCGGGGATACGCAGTATTTT.

This rearrangement joins TRBV19 to TRBJ2-7, with 8 bases lining up with TRBD1. The trim removed 5 bases at V and 3 bases at J, leaving 15 bases unmatched. Per the germline V gene, CDR1 is LNHDA and CDR2 is SQIVND (reference sequence). This CDR3 region has 17 residues. As DNA, the CDR3 is TGTGCCAGTAGTCGGGCGAGGGGGACAGGAACCTACTACGAGCAGTACTTC. It is translated as CASSRARGTGTYYEQYF.

The sample holds many counts of this clone. This chain links TRBV27 with TRBJ1-1; maybe TRBD1 (6 bases). Germline V gene lookup returns CDR1 MNHEY and CDR2 SMNVEV (reference sequence). The CDR3 loop spans 12 amino acids. V lost 8 bases and J 6 bases, leaving 13 bases between the germline ends. The CDR3 loop reads CASRGQLAEAFF. The CDR3 DNA is TGTGCCAGCCGCGGACAGCTTGCTGAAGCTTTCTTT.

This clone is medium-sized by share. This chain uses TRBV11-3 with TRBJ2-1; TRBD2 aligns across 13 bases. Germline CDR1 SGHNT, CDR2 YENEEA. With V trimmed by 1 base and J by 15 bases, 15 bases remained unmatched. The CDR3 spans 17 residues. The CDR3 loop reads CASSLGKRGLAGVSPFF. The CDR3 nucleotides are TGTGCCAGCAGCTTAGGTAAACGCGGACTAGCGGGAGTATCACCGTTCTTC.

This clone occurred many times. Other DNA sequences of this sample code for an identical CDR3. This chain joins TRBV7-6 and TRBJ2-7, with no clear D. The V gene's germline CDR1 is SGHVS and CDR2 FNYEAQ. Between the trimmed V and J ends, which lost 5 bases and 3 bases, there was a span of 17 bases. The CDR3 sequence is 15 residues long. CDR3 sequence: CASSKDQGLDYEQYF. The CDR3 bases are TGTGCCAGCAGCAAAGATCAAGGCCTGGACTACGAGCAGTACTTC.

This clone was observed at least ten times. Additional DNA sequences in this sample encode the identical CDR3. The CDR3 DNA reads as TGCAGCGTTACTACCGGGACGGTGAATGAAAAACTGTTTTTT. Its protein is CSVTTGTVNEKLFF. The chain uses TRBV29-1 and TRBJ1-4; possible D gene TRBD1, 5 bases. CDR3 length: 14 amino acids. Deletions cut 5 bases from V and 5 bases from J, with 15 bases between. Germline V gene lookup returns CDR1 SQVTM and CDR2 ANQGSEA.

A word on this clone: A much more abundant neighbour one base away suggests this may be a read error. The chain has TRBV25-1 and TRBJ2-2; no clear D gene. The CDR3 contains 14 residues. CDR1 is MGHDK and CDR2 is SYGVNS in the germline V gene. Trimming stripped 4 bases from V and 4 bases from J, with 10 bases between. The CDR3 loop is CASSGLVVTGELFF. In nucleotides, the CDR3 is TGTGCCAGCAGTGGTCTAGTGGTCACCGGGGAGCTGTTTTTT. Looking up the rest from reference TRBV25-1 and TRBJ2-2 gives the full variable domain: EADIYQTPRYLVIGTGKKITLECSQTMGHDKMYWYQQDPGMELHLIHYSYGVNSTEKGDLSSESTVSRIRTEHFPLTLESARPSHTSQYLCASSGLVVTGELFFGEGSRLTVL.

This clone was seen ten or more times. This chain joins TRBV7-8 and TRBJ2-3, with 8 positions matching TRBD2. Germline V gene lookup returns CDR1 SGHVS and CDR2 FQNEAQ. The CDR3 consists of 14 residues. The junction had 8 bases not matched to a gene; V was cut back by 5 bases and J by 7 bases. CDR3 sequence reads: CASSITRTSNTQYF. In nucleotides, the CDR3 is TGTGCCAGCAGCATAACTCGGACTAGCAATACGCAGTATTTT.

The chain uses TRBV27 and TRBJ1-2; perhaps TRBD1 as D (5 bases). V lost 8 bases and J 0 bases, leaving 22 bases between the germline ends. The V gene's germline CDR1 is MNHEY and CDR2 SMNVEV (reference sequence). There are 17 residues in the CDR3. CDR3 coding DNA: TGTGCCAGCCCCCCCAATCGGAGGGGTCTGTCTAACTATGGCTACACCTTC. It codes for CASPPNRRGLSNYGYTF.

This clone has a count of ten or more. The same CDR3 is also encoded by other DNA sequences in this sample. The chain combines TRBV9 with TRBJ2-3; possibly TRBD1 or TRBD2 for D (6 bases each). CDR1 is SGDLS, CDR2 YYNGEE, per germline. Trimming removed 0 bases at V and 5 bases at J, with 13 bases between. This CDR3 region has 15 residues. The chain's CDR3 is CASSVAWGARDTQYF. CDR3 nucleotide sequence: TGTGCCAGCAGCGTAGCTTGGGGGGCCAGAGATACGCAGTATTTT.

The sample holds many counts of this clone. The same CDR3 can be traced to other DNA sequences in this sample. The gene calls are TRBV4-2 and TRBJ1-1; maybe TRBD1 (6 bases). The CDR3 length is 14 residues. Trimming shortened V by 1 base and J by 7 bases, and 13 bases separated the two germline ends. Per the germline V gene, CDR1 is LGHNA and CDR2 is YNFKEQ. The CDR3 region is CASSQVTGTNEAFF. DNA of the CDR3: TGTGCCAGCAGCCAAGTGACCGGGACAAATGAAGCTTTCTTT.

The table lists this clone with a few counts. This chain connects TRBV12-3 or TRBV12-4 to TRBJ2-3; D is uncertain. CDR3 size: 13 residues. Between the trimmed V and J ends, which lost 3 bases and 6 bases, there was a span of 10 bases. CDR3 nucleotides: TGTGCCAGCAGTTTCGCTGCTAGGGATACGCAGTATTTT. As protein: CASSFAARDTQYF.

This clone was observed a few times. One end of the junction fails to match germline, which may point to a read error. The chain has TRBV19 and TRBJ2-1; 7 bases line up with TRBD2. Germline CDR1 LNHDA, CDR2 SQIVND (reference sequence). The CDR3 covers 15 residues. For the CDR3, the DNA is TGTGCCAGTAGTCGAGGCGGGAGATCCTACAATGAGCATTTCTTC. Translating gives CASSRGGRSYNEHFF.

The sample holds many counts of this clone. The chain couples TRBV29-1 to TRBJ1-4; the D gene is possibly TRBD1 (5 bases). The CDR3 contains 12 residues. V was clipped by 7 bases and J by 5 bases, with 11 bases between them. Germline V lookup: CDR1 SQVTM, CDR2 ANQGSEA. Written as DNA, the CDR3 is TGCAGCGCCGGGACGGTGAATGAAAAACTGTTTTTT. Its translation is CSAGTVNEKLFF. Full variable domain (rest looked up from reference TRBV29-1 and TRBJ1-4): SAVISQKPSRDICQRGTSLTIQCQVDSQVTMMFWYRQQPGQSLTLIATANQGSEATYESGFVIDKFPISRPNLTFSTLTVSNMSPEDSSIYLCSAGTVNEKLFFGSGTQLSVL.

This clone was detected many times. This chain connects TRBV7-2 to TRBJ1-1; D is uncertain. The ends were cut back, 1 base at V and 4 bases at J, with 10 bases in the middle. The CDR3 is 14 residues long. Germline CDR1 reads SGHTA; CDR2 reads FQGNSA. The CDR3 nucleotides are TGTGCCAGCAGCTTAGACTGGCCGGCCACTGAAGCTTTCTTT. Translating it yields CASSLDWPATEAFF.

This clone appeared many times. A single base separates this from a much larger clone, so it may be a read error. Additional DNA sequences in this sample encode the identical CDR3. This chain joins TRBV24-1 and TRBJ2-3; TRBD1 aligns across 8 bases. Germline lookup yields CDR1 KGHDR and CDR2 SFDVKD. Losses at the gene ends were 3 bases for V and 6 bases for J; bases not matched to a gene: 10. There are 16 residues in the CDR3. CDR3 coding DNA: TGTGCCACCAGTGATCGGACAGGGACAGTGTCGGATACGCAGTATTTT. Encoded protein: CATSDRTGTVSDTQYF.

In its sample, this clone was seen many times. V usage is TRBV6-5 and J usage is TRBJ1-5; no clear D gene. The germline CDR1 and CDR2 sequences are MNHEY and SVGAGI. Trimming removed 2 bases at V and 1 base at J, with 12 bases between. This CDR3 is 16 amino acids long. CDR3 bases: TGTGCCAGCAGTTACCGAAGGGTTAGCAGCAATCAGCCCCAGCATTTT. Amino acid sequence: CASSYRRVSSNQPQHF.

This clone has ten or more counts. The J gene is TRBJ1-6, the V gene TRBV12-3 or TRBV12-4, with 7 bases lining up with TRBD1. This CDR3 spans 13 amino acids. The V segment lost 8 bases and the J segment 7 bases; nucleotides outside the gene matches: 5. The CDR3 DNA reads TGTGCCAGCCAGGGACAGCCAAATTCACCCCTCCACTTT. Translation gives CASQGQPNSPLHF.